This T cell receptor beta chain was recorded in a study of cytomegalovirus exposure and HLA in healthy donors. Regarding the study as a whole: The investigators catalogued 164 TCR beta chains as cytomegalovirus-associated. Diagnosis of cytomegalovirus status made by the classifier reportedly showed high specificity and sensitivity.

Of note for this clone: Its specificity is unknown.

Deletions cut 5 bases from V and 8 bases from J, with 21 bases between. The CDR3 loop spans 15 amino acids. Germline CDR1 is SEHNR and CDR2 is FQNEAQ (reference sequence). Method: immunoSEQ multiplex PCR; TCRdb's copy keeps in-frame clones and lacks some. In the table there are more than 55,000 clones, over 75% of which are singletons. The source of this sequence is a man between 18 and 29 years old in good health and CMV-seronegative. This chain joins TRBV7-9 and TRBJ1-2; no reliable D call. What was sequenced was PBMCs. CDR3 region: CASSPGVLEGRGYTF. CDR3 nucleotide sequence: TGTGCCAGCAGCCCCGGAGTTCTTGAGGGCCGGGGCTACACCTTC.